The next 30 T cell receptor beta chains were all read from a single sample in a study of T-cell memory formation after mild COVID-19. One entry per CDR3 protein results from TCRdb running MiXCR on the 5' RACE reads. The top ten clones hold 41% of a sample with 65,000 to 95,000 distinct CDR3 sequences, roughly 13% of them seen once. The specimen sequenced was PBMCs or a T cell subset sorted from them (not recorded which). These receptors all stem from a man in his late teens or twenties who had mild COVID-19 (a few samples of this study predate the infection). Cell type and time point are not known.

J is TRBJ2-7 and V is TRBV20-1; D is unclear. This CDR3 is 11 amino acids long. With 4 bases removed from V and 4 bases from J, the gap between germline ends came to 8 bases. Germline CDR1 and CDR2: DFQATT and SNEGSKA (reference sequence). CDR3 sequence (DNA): TGCAGTGCTACCGACAATTACGAGCAGTACTTC. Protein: CSATDNYEQYF.

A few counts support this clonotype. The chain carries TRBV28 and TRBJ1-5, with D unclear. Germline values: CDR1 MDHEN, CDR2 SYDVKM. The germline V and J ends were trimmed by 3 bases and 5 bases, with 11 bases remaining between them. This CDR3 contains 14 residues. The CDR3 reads CASSFVYSHQPQHF. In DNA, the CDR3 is TGTGCCAGCAGTTTTGTGTACTCCCATCAGCCCCAGCATTTT.

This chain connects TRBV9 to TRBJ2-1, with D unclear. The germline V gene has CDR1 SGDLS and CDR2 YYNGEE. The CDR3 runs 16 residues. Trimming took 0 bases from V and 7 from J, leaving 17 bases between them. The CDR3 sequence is CASSVAGGGMKNEQFF. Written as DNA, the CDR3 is TGTGCCAGCAGCGTAGCAGGCGGTGGGATGAAGAATGAGCAGTTCTTC.

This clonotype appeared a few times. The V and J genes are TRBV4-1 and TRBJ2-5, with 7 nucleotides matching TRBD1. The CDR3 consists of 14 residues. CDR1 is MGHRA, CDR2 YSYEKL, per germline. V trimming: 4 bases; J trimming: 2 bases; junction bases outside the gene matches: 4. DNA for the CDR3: TGCGCCAGCAGCCCAAAGACAGGGCAAGAGACCCAGTACTTC. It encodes CASSPKTGQETQYF.

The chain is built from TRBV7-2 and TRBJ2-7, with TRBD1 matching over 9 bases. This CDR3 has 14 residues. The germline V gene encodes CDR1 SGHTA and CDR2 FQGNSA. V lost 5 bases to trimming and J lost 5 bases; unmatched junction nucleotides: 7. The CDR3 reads CASSNGQGSNEQYF. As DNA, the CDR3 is TGTGCCAGCAGCAACGGACAGGGGTCCAACGAGCAGTACTTC.

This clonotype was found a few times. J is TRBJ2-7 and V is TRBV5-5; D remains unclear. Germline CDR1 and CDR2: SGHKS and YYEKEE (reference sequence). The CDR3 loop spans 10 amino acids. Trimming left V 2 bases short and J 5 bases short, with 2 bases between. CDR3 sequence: CASSFHEQYV. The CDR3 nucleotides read TGTGCCAGCAGCTTTCACGAGCAGTACGTC.

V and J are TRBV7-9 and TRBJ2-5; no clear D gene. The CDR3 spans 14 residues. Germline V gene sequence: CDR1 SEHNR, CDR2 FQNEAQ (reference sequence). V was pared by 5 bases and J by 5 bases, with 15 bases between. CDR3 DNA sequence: TGTGCCAGCAGCAATTCGGAGTTGTTGGAGACCCAGTACTTC. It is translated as CASSNSELLETQYF. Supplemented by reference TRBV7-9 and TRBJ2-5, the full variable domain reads DTGVSQNPRHKITKRGQNVTFRCDPISEHNRLYWYRQTLGQGPEFLTYFQNEAQLEKSRLLSDRFSAERPKGSFSTLEIQRTEQGDSAMYLCASSNSELLETQYFGPGTRLLVL.

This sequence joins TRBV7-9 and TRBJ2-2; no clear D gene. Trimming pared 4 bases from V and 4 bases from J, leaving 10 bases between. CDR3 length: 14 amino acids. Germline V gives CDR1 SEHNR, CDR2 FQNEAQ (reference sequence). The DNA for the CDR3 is TGTGCCAGCAGCTCCTGGTCAGGCACCGGGGAGCTGTTTTTT. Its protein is CASSSWSGTGELFF.

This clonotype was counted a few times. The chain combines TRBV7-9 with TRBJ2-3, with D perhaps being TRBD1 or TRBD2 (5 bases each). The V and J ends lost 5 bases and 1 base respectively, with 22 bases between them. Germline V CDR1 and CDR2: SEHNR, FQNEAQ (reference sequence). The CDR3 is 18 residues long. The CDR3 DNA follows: TGTGCCAGCAGCCCCCCGGCCCGGGTGGGACCGGGCACAGATACGCAGTATTTT. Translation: CASSPPARVGPGTDTQYF.

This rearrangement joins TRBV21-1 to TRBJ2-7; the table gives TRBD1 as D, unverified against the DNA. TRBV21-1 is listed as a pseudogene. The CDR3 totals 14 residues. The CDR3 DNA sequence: TGTGCCAGCATTACCGGGACAGGTAACTACGAGCAGTACGTC. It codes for CASITGTGNYEQYV.

The CDR3 region is CASSQGGLLEQFF. The CDR3 DNA sequence: TGTGCCAGCAGCCAAGGGGGCCTGCTTGAGCAGTTCTTC. V is TRBV3-1 and J is TRBJ2-1; the D gene is possibly TRBD1 (5 bases). This CDR3 region has 13 residues. V lost 1 base, J lost 9 bases, and 10 bases lay in between. CDR1 is LGHDT, CDR2 YNNKEL, per germline (reference sequence).

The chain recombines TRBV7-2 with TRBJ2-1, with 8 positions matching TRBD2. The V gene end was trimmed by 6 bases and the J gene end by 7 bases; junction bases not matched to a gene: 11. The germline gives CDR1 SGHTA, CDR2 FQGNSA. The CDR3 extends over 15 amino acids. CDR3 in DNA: TGTGCCAGCAGGTTGAGCGGGGGTTTGAATAATGAGCAGTTCTTC. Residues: CASRLSGGLNNEQFF.

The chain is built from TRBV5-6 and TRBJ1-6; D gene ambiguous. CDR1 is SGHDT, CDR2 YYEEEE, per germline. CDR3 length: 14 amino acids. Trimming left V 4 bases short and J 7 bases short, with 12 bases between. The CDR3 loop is CASSPDVINSPLHF. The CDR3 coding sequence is TGTGCCAGCAGCCCGGACGTTATAAATTCACCCCTCCACTTT.

CDR3 in DNA: TGTGCCAGCAGTGCACCCGGGACTAGCAATACGCAGTATTTT. Its protein is CASSAPGTSNTQYF. The chain is built from TRBV6-6 and TRBJ2-3; 9 bases match TRBD2. The CDR3 is made up of 14 amino acids. The trim removed 5 bases at V and 7 bases at J, leaving 7 bases unmatched. Per the germline V gene, CDR1 is MNHNY and CDR2 is SVGAGI (reference sequence).

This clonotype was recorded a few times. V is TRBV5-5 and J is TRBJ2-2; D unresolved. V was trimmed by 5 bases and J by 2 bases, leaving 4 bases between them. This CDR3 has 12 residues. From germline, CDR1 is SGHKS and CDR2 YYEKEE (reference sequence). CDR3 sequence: CASRFNTGELFF. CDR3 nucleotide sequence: TGTGCCAGCAGGTTCAACACCGGGGAGCTGTTTTTT.

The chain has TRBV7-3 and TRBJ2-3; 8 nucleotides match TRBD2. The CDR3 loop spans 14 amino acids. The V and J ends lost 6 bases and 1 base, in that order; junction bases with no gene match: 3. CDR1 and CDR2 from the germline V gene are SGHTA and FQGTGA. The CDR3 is CASRLSGGTDTQYF. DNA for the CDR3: TGTGCCAGCAGGCTTAGCGGGGGCACAGATACGCAGTATTTT. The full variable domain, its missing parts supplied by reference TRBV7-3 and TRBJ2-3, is GAGVSQTPSNKVTEKGKYVELRCDPISGHTALYWYRQSLGQGPEFLIYFQGTGAADDSGLPNDRFFAVRPEGSVSTLKIQRTERGDSAVYLCASRLSGGTDTQYFGPGTRLTVL.

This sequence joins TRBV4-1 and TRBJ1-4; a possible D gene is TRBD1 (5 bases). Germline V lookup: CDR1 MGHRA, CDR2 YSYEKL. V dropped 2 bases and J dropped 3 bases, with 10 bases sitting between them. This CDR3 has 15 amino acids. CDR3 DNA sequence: TGCGCCAGCAGCCAATCCCAGGGCGCTAATGAAAAACTGTTTTTT. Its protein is CASSQSQGANEKLFF.

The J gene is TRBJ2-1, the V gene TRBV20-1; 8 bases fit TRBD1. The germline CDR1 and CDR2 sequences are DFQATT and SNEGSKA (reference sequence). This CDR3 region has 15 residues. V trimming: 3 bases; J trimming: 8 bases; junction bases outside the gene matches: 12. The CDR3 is CSARGQGARFYEQFF. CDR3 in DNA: TGCAGTGCTAGGGGCCAGGGGGCACGATTCTATGAGCAGTTCTTC.

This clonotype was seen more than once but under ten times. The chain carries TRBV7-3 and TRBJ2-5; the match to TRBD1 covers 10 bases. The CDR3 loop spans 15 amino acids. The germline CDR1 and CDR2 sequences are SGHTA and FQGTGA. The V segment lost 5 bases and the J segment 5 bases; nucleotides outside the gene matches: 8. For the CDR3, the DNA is TGTGCCAGCAGCGCGGGACAGGGGACAATTGAGACCCAGTACTTC. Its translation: CASSAGQGTIETQYF.

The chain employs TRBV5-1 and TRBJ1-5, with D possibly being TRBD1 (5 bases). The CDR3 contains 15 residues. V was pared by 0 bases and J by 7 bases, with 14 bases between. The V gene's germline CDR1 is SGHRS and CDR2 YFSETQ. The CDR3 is CASSLAGGVLQPQHF. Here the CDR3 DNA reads TGCGCCAGCAGCTTGGCCGGAGGGGTCCTCCAGCCCCAGCATTTT. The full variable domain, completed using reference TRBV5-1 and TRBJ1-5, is KAGVTQTPRYLIKTRGQQVTLSCSPISGHRSVSWYQQTPGQGLQFLFEYFSETQRNKGNFPGRFSGRQFSNSRSEMNVSTLELGDSALYLCASSLAGGVLQPQHFGDGTRLSIL.

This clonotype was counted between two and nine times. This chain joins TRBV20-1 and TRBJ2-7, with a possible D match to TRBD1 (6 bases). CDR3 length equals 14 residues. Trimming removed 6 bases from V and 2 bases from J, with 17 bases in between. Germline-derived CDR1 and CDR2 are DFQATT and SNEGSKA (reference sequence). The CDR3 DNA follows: TGCAGTGCAAAGGGACATACAGTGACCTACGAGCAGTACTTC. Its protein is CSAKGHTVTYEQYF.

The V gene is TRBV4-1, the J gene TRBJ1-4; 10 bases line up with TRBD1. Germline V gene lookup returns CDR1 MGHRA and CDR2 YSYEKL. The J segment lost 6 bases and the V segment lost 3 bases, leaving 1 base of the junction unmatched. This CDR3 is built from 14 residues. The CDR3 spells CASSQGTGDEKLFF. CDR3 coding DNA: TGCGCCAGCAGCCAGGGGACAGGGGATGAAAAACTGTTTTTT.

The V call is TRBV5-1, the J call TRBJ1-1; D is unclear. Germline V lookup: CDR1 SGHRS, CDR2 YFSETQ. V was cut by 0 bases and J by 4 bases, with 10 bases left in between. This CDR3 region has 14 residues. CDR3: CASSLGFGPTEAFF. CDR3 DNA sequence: TGCGCCAGCAGCTTGGGATTTGGGCCCACTGAAGCTTTCTTT. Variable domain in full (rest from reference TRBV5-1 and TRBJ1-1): KAGVTQTPRYLIKTRGQQVTLSCSPISGHRSVSWYQQTPGQGLQFLFEYFSETQRNKGNFPGRFSGRQFSNSRSEMNVSTLELGDSALYLCASSLGFGPTEAFFGQGTRLTVV.

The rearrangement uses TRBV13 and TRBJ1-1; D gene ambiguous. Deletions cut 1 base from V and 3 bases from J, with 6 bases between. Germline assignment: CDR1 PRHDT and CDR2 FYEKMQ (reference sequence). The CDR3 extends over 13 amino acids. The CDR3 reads CASSLVSYTEAFF. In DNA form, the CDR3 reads TGTGCCAGCAGCTTAGTGTCCTACACTGAAGCTTTCTTT.

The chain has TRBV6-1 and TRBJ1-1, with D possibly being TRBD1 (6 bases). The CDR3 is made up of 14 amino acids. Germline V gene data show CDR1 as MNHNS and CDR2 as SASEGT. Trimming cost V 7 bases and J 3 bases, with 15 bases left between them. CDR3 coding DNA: TGTGCCAGCAACCCACGGGGGGCGTACACTGAAGCTTTCTTT. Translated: CASNPRGAYTEAFF.

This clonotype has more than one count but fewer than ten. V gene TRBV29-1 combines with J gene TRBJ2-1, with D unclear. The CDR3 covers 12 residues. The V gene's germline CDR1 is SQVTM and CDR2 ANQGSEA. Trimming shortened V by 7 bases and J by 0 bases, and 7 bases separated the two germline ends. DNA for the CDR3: TGCAGCGCCGATAGCTCCTACAATGAGCAGTTCTTC. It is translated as CSADSSYNEQFF.

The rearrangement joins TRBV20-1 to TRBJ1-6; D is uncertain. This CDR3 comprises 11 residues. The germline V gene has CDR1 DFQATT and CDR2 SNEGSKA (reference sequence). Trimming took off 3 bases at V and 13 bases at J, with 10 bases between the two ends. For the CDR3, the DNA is TGCAGTGCTAGGGAAGCATCCCCCCTCCACTTT. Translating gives CSAREASPLHF.

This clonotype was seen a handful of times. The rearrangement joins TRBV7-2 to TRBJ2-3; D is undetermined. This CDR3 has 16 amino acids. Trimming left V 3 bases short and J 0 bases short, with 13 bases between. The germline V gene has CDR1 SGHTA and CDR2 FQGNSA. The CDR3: CASSFLTTGSTDTQYF. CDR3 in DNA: TGTGCCAGCAGCTTTCTAACCACCGGTAGCACAGATACGCAGTATTTT.

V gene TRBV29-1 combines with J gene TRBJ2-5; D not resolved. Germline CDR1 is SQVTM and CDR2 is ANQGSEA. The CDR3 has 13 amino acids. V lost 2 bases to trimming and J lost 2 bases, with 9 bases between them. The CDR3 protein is CSVEKDLQETQYF. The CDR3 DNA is TGCAGCGTTGAAAAAGACCTACAAGAGACCCAGTACTTC.

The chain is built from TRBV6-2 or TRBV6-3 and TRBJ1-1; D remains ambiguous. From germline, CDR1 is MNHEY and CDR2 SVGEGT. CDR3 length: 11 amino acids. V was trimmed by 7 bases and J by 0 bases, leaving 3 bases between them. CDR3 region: CASTLNTEAFF. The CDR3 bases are TGTGCCAGCACCTTGAACACTGAAGCTTTCTTT.